The rows below give T cell receptor beta chains drawn from one sample of a study of blood T cell repertoires in COVID-19. Sequencing was performed with immunoSEQ multiplex PCR; in TCRdb, only in-frame clones are kept and a portion is missing. The sample lists 150,000 to 180,000 clones, 70% to 85% occurring once. The specimen sequenced was peripheral blood. Receptors were obtained from a man aged 60-69 years with COVID-19, enrolled during active disease. CDR3s include the opening cysteine and the closing phenylalanine or tryptophan. A D gene is named only where the DNA matches it firmly. Size values are once, few and many counts, or a class for expanded clones, and some rows have none.

D: TRBD2; V: TRBV5-1; J: TRBJ2-7; size: .; DNA: TGCGCCAGCAGCTCTCGATCCGGGACTAGCGGCACCTACGAGCAGTACTTC; CDR3: CASSSRSGTSGTYEQYF
D: TRBD1; V: TRBV19; J: TRBJ1-3; size: .; DNA: TGTGCCAGCTCGGGACAGGGTGGAAACACCATATATTTT; CDR3: CASSGQGGNTIYF
D: TRBD1; V: TRBV5-5; J: TRBJ2-2; size: .; DNA: TGTGCCAGCAGCTTGGTCCAGGGGGCCGGGGAGCTGTTTTTT; CDR3: CASSLVQGAGELFF
D: .; V: TRBV20-1; J: TRBJ2-1; size: once; DNA: TGCAGTGCTAGTTTATCACAGGGCTATTATGAGCAGTTCTTC; CDR3: CSASLSQGYYEQFF
D: .; V: TRBV7-3; J: TRBJ2-7; size: .; DNA: TGTGCCAGCAGCTTAGGGGCCTCAAGCTACGAGCAGTACTTC; CDR3: CASSLGASSYEQYF
D: .; V: TRBV6-5; J: TRBJ1-1; size: .; DNA: TGTGCCAGCAGTTACTCGGTCCGGGACTACGAAGCTTTCTTT; CDR3: CASSYSVRDYEAFF
D: TRBD2; V: TRBV7-9; J: TRBJ2-7; size: .; DNA: TGTGCCAGCAGCCCGAGCGGGACGTTTGCCTACGAGCAGTACTTC; CDR3: CASSPSGTFAYEQYF
D: .; V: TRBV28; J: TRBJ2-6; size: .; DNA: TGTGCCAGCAGTCCTATTGGGGCCGTCGCCGGCTCTGGGGCCAACGTCCTGACTTTC; CDR3: CASSPIGAVAGSGANVLTF
D: TRBD1; V: TRBV11-3; J: TRBJ1-2; size: .; DNA: TGTGCCAGCAGCCCAGAGGCAGGGGGAGTTGGCTACACCTTC; CDR3: CASSPEAGGVGYTF
D: .; V: TRBV6-4; J: TRBJ1-1; size: once; DNA: TGTGCCAGCAGTGTTTCAGGGGCCGCCGCTGAAGCTTTCTTT; CDR3: CASSVSGAAAEAFF
D: .; V: TRBV29-1; J: TRBJ2-2; size: .; DNA: TGCAGCGTTACCGACAGGTTGAACACCGGGGAGCTGTTTTTT; CDR3: CSVTDRLNTGELFF
D: .; V: TRBV23-1; J: TRBJ2-7; size: .; DNA: TGCGCCAGCAGTCAAGGACACCCCTATTCTTGCTACGAGCAGTACTTC; CDR3: CASSQGHPYSCYEQYF
D: TRBD2; V: TRBV5-1; J: TRBJ2-1; size: .; DNA: TGCGCCACCTACAGGGGTAGCGGGGGTTATGAGCAGTTCTTC; CDR3: CATYRGSGGYEQFF
D: TRBD1; V: TRBV27; J: TRBJ1-5; size: .; DNA: TGTGCCAGCAGTTTGGGACAGGGCCAGCCCCAGCATTTT; CDR3: CASSLGQGQPQHF
D: .; V: TRBV29-1; J: TRBJ2-7; size: .; DNA: TGCAGCGTTGAAAGGACAGCCGGGACCGAGCAGTACTTC; CDR3: CSVERTAGTEQYF
D: TRBD2; V: TRBV11-2; J: TRBJ2-1; size: .; DNA: TGTGCCAGCAGCTCAATTACTAGCGGGAGTTGGGATGAGCAGTTCTTC; CDR3: CASSSITSGSWDEQFF